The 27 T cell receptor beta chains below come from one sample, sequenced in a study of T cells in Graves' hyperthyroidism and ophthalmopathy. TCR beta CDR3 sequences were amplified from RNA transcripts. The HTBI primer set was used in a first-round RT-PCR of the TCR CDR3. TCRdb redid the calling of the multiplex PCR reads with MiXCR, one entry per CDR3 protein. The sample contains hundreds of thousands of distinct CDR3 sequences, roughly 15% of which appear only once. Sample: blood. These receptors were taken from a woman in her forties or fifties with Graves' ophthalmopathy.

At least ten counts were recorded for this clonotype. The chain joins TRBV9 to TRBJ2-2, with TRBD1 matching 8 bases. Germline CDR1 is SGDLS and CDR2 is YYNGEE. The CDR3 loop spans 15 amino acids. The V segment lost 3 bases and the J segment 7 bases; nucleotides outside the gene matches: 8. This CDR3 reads CASSARDRLIGELFF. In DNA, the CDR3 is TGTGCCAGCAGCGCCCGGGACAGGTTAATCGGGGAGCTGTTTTTT.

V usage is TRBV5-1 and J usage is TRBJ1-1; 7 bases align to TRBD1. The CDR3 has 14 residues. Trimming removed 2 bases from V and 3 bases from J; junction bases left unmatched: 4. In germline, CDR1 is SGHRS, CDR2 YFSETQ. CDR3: CASSFGTVDTEAFF. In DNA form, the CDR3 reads TGCGCCAGCAGCTTTGGGACAGTCGACACTGAAGCTTTCTTT.

The CDR3 DNA reads TGTGCCAGCAGTGCACCGGGAGGACGGAGGAATGAGCAGTTCTTC. The encoded protein is CASSAPGGRRNEQFF. This chain joins TRBV25-1 and TRBJ2-1; 7 bases agree with TRBD2. The CDR3 consists of 15 residues. Trimming took 4 bases from V and 7 from J; bases not matched to a gene: 10. Germline-derived CDR1 and CDR2 are MGHDK and SYGVNS.

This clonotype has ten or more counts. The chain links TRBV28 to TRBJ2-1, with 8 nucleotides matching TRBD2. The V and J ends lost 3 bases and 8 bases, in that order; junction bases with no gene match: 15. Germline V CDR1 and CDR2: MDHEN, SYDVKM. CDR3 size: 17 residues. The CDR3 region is CASSFTWTSREIDEQFF. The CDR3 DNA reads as TGTGCCAGCAGTTTCACATGGACTAGCCGGGAGATCGATGAGCAGTTCTTC.

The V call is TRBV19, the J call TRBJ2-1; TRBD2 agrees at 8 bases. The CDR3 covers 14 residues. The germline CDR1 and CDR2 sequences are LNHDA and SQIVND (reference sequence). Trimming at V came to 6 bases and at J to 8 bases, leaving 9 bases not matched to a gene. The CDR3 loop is CASRPRTSYDEQFF. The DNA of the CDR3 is TGTGCCAGTAGACCAAGGACTAGCTATGATGAGCAGTTCTTC.

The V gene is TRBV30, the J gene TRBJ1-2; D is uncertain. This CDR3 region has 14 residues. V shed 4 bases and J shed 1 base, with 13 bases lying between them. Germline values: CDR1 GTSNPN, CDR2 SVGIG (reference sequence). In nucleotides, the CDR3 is TGTGCCTGGACCCTCCCTTTTCGTAACTATGGCTACACCTTC. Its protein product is CAWTLPFRNYGYTF.

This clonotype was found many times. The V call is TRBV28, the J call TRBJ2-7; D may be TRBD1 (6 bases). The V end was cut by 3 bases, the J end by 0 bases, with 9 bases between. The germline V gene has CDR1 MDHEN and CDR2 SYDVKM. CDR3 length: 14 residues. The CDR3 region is CASSLPDSSYEQYF. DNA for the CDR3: TGTGCCAGCAGTTTGCCGGACAGCTCCTACGAGCAGTACTTC.

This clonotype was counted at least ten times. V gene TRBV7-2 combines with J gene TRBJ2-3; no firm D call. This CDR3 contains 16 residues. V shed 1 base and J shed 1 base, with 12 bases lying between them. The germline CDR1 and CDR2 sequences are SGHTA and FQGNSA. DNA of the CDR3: TGTGCCAGCAGCTTAGGAACGAGCTTTGGCACAGATACGCAGTATTTT. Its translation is CASSLGTSFGTDTQYF.

The CDR3 nucleotides are TGTGCCAGCAGCGCCCCGACAGGGACCGAGCAGTACTTC. Protein: CASSAPTGTEQYF. The chain carries TRBV9 and TRBJ2-7; TRBD1 aligns across 7 bases. V shed 3 bases and J 6 bases; nucleotides not matched to a gene: 6. CDR1 is SGDLS, CDR2 YYNGEE, per germline. The CDR3 spans 13 residues.

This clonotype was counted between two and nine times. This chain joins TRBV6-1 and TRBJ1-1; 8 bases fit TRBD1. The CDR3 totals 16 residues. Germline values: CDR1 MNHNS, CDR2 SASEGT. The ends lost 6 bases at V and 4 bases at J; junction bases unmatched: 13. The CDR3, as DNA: TGTGCCAGCAGGCGGGACAGGCCTAGACGAGGCACTGAAGCTTTCTTT. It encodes CASRRDRPRRGTEAFF.

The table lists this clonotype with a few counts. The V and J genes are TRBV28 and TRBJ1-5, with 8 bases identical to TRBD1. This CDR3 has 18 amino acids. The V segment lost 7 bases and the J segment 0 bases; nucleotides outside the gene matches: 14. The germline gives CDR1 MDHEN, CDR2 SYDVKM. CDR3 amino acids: CASILGTGGRSSNQPQHF. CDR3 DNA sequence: TGTGCCAGCATCCTAGGGACAGGAGGACGATCTAGCAATCAGCCCCAGCATTTT.

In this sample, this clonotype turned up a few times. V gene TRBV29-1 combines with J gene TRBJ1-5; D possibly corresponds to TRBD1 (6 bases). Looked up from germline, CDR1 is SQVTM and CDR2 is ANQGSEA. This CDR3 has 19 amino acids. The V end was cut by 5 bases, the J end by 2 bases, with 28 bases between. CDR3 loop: CSVYHDAQGPSAGNQPQHF. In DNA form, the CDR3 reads TGCAGCGTTTACCACGACGCACAGGGACCCTCTGCCGGCAATCAGCCCCAGCATTTT.

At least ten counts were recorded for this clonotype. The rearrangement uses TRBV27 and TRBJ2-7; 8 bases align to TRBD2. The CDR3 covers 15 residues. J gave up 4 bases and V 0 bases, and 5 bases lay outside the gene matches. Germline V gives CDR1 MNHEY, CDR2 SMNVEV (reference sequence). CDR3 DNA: TGTGCCAGCAGTTTATCCTACAGCGGGGGATACGAGCAGTACTTC. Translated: CASSLSYSGGYEQYF.

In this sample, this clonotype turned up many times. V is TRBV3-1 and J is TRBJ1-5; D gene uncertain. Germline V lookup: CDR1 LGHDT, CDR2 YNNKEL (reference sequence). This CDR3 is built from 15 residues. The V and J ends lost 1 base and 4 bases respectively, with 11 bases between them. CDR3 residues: CASSQGIKENQPQHF. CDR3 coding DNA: TGTGCCAGCAGCCAAGGAATAAAGGAAAATCAGCCCCAGCATTTT.

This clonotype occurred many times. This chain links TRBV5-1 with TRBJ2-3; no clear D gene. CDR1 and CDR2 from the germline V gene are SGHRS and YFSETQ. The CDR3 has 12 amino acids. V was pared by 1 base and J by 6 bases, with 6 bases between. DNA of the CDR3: TGCGCCAGCAGCTTGATGCTTGATACGCAGTATTTT. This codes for CASSLMLDTQYF.

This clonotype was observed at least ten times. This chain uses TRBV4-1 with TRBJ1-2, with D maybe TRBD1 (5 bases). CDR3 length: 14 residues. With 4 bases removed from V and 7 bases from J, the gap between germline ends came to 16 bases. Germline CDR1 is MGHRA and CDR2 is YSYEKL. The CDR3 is CASSPSTGTLGYTF. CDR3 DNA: TGCGCCAGCAGCCCGTCCACCGGGACCCTTGGCTACACCTTC.

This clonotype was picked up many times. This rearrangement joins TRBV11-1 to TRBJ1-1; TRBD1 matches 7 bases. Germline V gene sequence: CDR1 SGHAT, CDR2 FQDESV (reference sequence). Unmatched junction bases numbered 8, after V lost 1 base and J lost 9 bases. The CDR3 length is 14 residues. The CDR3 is CASSLGGQPPQAFF. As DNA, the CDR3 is TGTGCCAGCAGCTTAGGGGGACAGCCCCCCCAAGCTTTCTTT.

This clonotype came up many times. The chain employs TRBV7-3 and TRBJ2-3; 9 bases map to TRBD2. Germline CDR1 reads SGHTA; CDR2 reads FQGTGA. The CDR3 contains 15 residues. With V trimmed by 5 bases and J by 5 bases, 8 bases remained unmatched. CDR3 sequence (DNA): TGTGCCAGCAGCCAATTAGCGGGAGTAAGAGATACGCAGTATTTT. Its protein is CASSQLAGVRDTQYF.

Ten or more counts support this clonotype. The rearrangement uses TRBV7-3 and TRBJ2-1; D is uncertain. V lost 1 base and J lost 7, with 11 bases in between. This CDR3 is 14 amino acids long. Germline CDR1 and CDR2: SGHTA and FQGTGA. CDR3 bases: TGTGCCAGCAGCTTAAGTACGCTATTTAATGAGCAGTTCTTC. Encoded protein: CASSLSTLFNEQFF.

CDR3 sequence: CASKSRGRLLNTEAFF. The CDR3 region has the DNA TGTGCCAGCAAGTCCAGGGGGCGCCTACTGAACACTGAAGCTTTCTTT. This chain uses TRBV6-2 or TRBV6-3 with TRBJ1-1, with 8 bases matching TRBD1. This CDR3 spans 16 amino acids. V lost 7 bases, J lost 0 bases, and 10 bases stayed unmatched. CDR1 is MNHEY, CDR2 SVGEGT, per germline.

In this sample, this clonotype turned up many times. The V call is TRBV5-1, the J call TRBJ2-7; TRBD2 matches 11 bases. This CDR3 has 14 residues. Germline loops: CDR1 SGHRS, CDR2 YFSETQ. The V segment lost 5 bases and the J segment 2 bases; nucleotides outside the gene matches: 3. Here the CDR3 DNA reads TGCGCCAGCAGGACTAGCGGGATAACCTACGAGCAGTACTTC. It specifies CASRTSGITYEQYF.

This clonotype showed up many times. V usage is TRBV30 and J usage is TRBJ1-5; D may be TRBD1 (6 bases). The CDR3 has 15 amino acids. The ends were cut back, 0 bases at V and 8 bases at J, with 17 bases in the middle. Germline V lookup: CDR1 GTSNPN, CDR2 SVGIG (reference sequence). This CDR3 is CAWSVLGGHLEPQHF. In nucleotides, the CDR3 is TGTGCCTGGAGTGTACTGGGGGGGCACCTGGAGCCCCAGCATTTT.

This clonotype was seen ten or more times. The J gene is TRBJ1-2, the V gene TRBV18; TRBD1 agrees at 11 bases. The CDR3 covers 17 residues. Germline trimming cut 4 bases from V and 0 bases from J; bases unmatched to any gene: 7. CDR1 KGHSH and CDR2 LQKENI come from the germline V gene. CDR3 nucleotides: TGTGCCAGCTCACGGAGGGACAGGGGGGAAGCTAACTATGGCTACACCTTC. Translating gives CASSRRDRGEANYGYTF.

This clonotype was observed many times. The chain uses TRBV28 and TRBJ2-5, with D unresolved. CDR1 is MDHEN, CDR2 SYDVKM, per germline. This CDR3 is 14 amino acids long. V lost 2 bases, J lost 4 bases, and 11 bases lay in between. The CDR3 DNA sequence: TGTGCCAGCAGTTTAAGGCGACCTGGAGAGACCCAGTACTTC. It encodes CASSLRRPGETQYF.

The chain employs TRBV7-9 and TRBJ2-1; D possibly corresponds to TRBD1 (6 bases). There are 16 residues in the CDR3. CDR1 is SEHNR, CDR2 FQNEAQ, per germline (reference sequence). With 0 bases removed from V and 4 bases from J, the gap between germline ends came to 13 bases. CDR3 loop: CASSLARTGIYNEQFF. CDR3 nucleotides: TGTGCCAGCAGCTTAGCGCGAACAGGGATATACAATGAGCAGTTCTTC.

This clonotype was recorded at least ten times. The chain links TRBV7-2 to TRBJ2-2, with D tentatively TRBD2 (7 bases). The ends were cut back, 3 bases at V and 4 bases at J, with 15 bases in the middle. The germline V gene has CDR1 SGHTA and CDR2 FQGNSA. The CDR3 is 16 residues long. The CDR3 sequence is CASSLRGGRVTGELFF. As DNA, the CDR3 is TGTGCCAGCAGCTTGAGAGGGGGGAGGGTCACCGGGGAGCTGTTTTTT.

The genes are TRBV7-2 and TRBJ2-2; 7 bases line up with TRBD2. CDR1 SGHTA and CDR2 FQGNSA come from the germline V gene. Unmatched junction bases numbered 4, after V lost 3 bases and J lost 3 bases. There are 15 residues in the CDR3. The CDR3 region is CASSLAGADTGELFF. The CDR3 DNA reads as TGTGCCAGCAGCTTGGCGGGAGCAGACACCGGGGAGCTGTTTTTT. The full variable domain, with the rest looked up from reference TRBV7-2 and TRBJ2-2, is GAGVSQSPSNKVTEKGKDVELRCDPISGHTALYWYRQSLGQGLEFLIYFQGNSAPDKSGLPSDRFSAERTGGSVSTLTIQRTQQEDSAVYLCASSLAGADTGELFFGEGSRLTVL.